This T cell receptor (beta chain) was found in a study of T cell repertoires in cytomegalovirus infection. Study results and caveats: The study found HLA-C-restricted CMV-specific TCR beta clonotypes dominating the ex vivo response.

A word on this clonotype: Its cognate antigen is unknown.

MiXCR was run by TCRdb on the reads, yielding one entry per CDR3 protein. Here the sample spans fewer than 200,000 distinct CDR3 sequences, 15% to 20% being singletons. Germline lookup yields CDR1 SGHTA and CDR2 FQGNSA. Unmatched junction bases numbered 9, after V lost 5 bases and J lost 5 bases. The CDR3 extends over 15 amino acids. The clonotype originates from a human donor in good health (CMV status not recorded). Some clones in this sample may be carry-over from other donors' samples. The J gene is TRBJ2-5, the V gene TRBV7-2, with 9 positions matching TRBD2. Sequencing was carried out using PBMCs. CDR3 sequence reads: CASSIRLAEPETQYF. The CDR3 DNA follows: TGTGCCAGCAGCATCAGACTAGCGGAACCGGAGACCCAGTACTTC.